These 27 T cell receptor beta chains came from one sample sequenced in a study of cytomegalovirus exposure and HLA in healthy donors. With 60 Vbeta and 13 Jbeta primers, the PCR was carried out. Sequencing used immunoSEQ multiplex PCR; TCRdb keeps in-frame clones, though not all of them. The table shows more than 100,000 clones, with approximately 10% occurring only once. What was sequenced was PBMCs. These receptors were taken from a woman aged 40 to 50 in good health and CMV-seropositive.

In its sample, this clone was seen a few times. The CDR3 DNA follows: TGCGCCAGCAGCTCCGGGACAGTACAAGAGACCCAGTACTTC. This gives the protein CASSSGTVQETQYF. The V gene is TRBV5-1, the J gene TRBJ2-5; 7 bases fit TRBD1. The germline V gene has CDR1 SGHRS and CDR2 YFSETQ. With 3 bases clipped from V and 2 bases from J, the junction kept 4 bases outside the gene matches. The CDR3 length is 14 residues.

The chain joins TRBV10-3 to TRBJ2-3; 13 bases are shared with TRBD2. Germline loops: CDR1 ENHRY, CDR2 SYGVKD. The length of the CDR3 is 15 residues. V shed 6 bases and J 2 bases; nucleotides not matched to a gene: 2. The CDR3 nucleotides read TGTGCCATCAGGGGGACTAGCGGGGCCACAGATACGCAGTATTTT. Encoded protein: CAIRGTSGATDTQYF.

The rearrangement uses TRBV10-3 and TRBJ1-4; TRBD1 is a possible D gene (5 bases). This CDR3 spans 17 amino acids. Per germline, CDR1 ENHRY and CDR2 SYGVKD. V lost 2 bases, J lost 0 bases, and 13 bases lay in between. CDR3 coding DNA: TGTGCCATCAGTGAGCAAAAAGACAGCACAACTAATGAAAAACTGTTTTTT. As protein: CAISEQKDSTTNEKLFF.

This clone was counted a few times. The rearrangement links TRBV7-8 to TRBJ2-5, with D perhaps TRBD2 (6 bases). The CDR3 runs 16 residues. Deletions cut 1 base from V and 2 bases from J, with 14 bases between. The germline V gene has CDR1 SGHVS and CDR2 FQNEAQ. The CDR3: CASSLVPSEIQETQYF. The CDR3 DNA is TGTGCCAGCAGCTTAGTTCCTAGCGAAATACAAGAGACCCAGTACTTC. Full variable domain (remainder filled in from reference TRBV7-8 and TRBJ2-5): GAGVSQSPRYKVAKRGQDVALRCDPISGHVSLFWYQQALGQGPEFLTYFQNEAQLDKSGLPSDRFFAERPEGSVSTLKIQRTQQEDSAVYLCASSLVPSEIQETQYFGPGTRLLVL.

This clone was found a few times. V gene TRBV7-8 combines with J gene TRBJ1-1, with D tentatively TRBD1 (6 bases). This CDR3 comprises 15 residues. V was cut by 1 base and J by 3 bases, with 12 bases left in between. From germline, CDR1 is SGHVS and CDR2 FQNEAQ. CDR3 DNA: TGTGCCAGCAGCTTAGATCCCGACAGGCACACTGAAGCTTTCTTT. As protein: CASSLDPDRHTEAFF.

This clone was seen a handful of times. The same CDR3 also results from other DNA sequences found in this sample. The chain uses TRBV19 and TRBJ2-2; D remains ambiguous. The V gene's germline CDR1 is LNHDA and CDR2 SQIVND (reference sequence). V lost 2 bases and J lost 5, with 9 bases in between. The length of the CDR3 is 14 residues. Written as DNA, the CDR3 is TGTGCCAGTAGTATAAAGGCGGTAACCGGGGAGCTGTTTTTT. Translating gives CASSIKAVTGELFF.

The genes are TRBV19 and TRBJ1-2; TRBD1 matches 9 bases. Germline CDR1 and CDR2: LNHDA and SQIVND (reference sequence). The CDR3 has 14 residues. V shed 7 bases, J shed 6 bases, and the junction held 9 bases outside the gene matches. The CDR3, as DNA: TGTGCCAGTATTGAACAGGGGGCTGGGGATGGCTACACCTTC. Its protein product is CASIEQGAGDGYTF.

This clone was counted between two and nine times. The gene calls are TRBV7-9 and TRBJ2-7, with D hard to call. Per the germline V gene, CDR1 is SEHNR and CDR2 is FQNEAQ (reference sequence). The CDR3 spans 12 residues. The ends were cut back, 4 bases at V and 3 bases at J, with 7 bases in the middle. As DNA, the CDR3 is TGTGCCAGCAGCTCCTTAGACTACGAGCAGTACTTC. Translation gives CASSSLDYEQYF.

At least ten counts were recorded for this clone. The CDR3 region is CASSVGLAALNTGELFF. The DNA of the CDR3 is TGTGCCAGCAGCGTAGGACTAGCGGCTTTAAACACCGGGGAGCTGTTTTTT. The chain links TRBV7-2 to TRBJ2-2; 10 positions match TRBD2. This CDR3 comprises 17 residues. The germline gives CDR1 SGHTA, CDR2 FQGNSA. J gave up 2 bases and V 5 bases, and 8 bases lay outside the gene matches.

V gene TRBV19 combines with J gene TRBJ2-7, with D perhaps matching TRBD1 (6 bases). The CDR3 runs to 16 residues. In germline, CDR1 is LNHDA, CDR2 SQIVND (reference sequence). Trimming removed 3 bases at V and 2 bases at J, with 17 bases between. The CDR3 reads CASSIRRTGGPYEQYF. The CDR3 DNA follows: TGTGCCAGTAGTATTCGCCGGACTGGGGGCCCCTACGAGCAGTACTTC.

Only a few counts were recorded for this clone. The J gene is TRBJ2-6, the V gene TRBV7-9; TRBD1 aligns across 7 bases. The CDR3 extends over 18 amino acids. With V trimmed by 4 bases and J by 1 base, 10 bases remained unmatched. CDR1 and CDR2 (germline): SEHNR, FQNEAQ (reference sequence). The CDR3 region has the DNA TGTGCCAGCAGCTCGACGTTACCGACAGGGTCTGGGGCCAACGTCCTGACTTTC. As protein: CASSSTLPTGSGANVLTF.

The rearrangement links TRBV19 to TRBJ1-1, with D unclear. This CDR3 has 16 residues. Deletions cut 3 bases from V and 0 bases from J, with 14 bases between. CDR1 and CDR2 (germline): LNHDA, SQIVND (reference sequence). This CDR3 reads CASSMEGWRLNTEAFF. CDR3 DNA sequence: TGTGCCAGTAGTATGGAGGGTTGGAGATTGAACACTGAAGCTTTCTTT. Full variable domain (remainder filled in from reference TRBV19 and TRBJ1-1): DGGITQSPKYLFRKEGQNVTLSCEQNLNHDAMYWYRQDPGQGLRLIYYSQIVNDFQKGDIAEGYSVSREKKESFPLTVTSAQKNPTAFYLCASSMEGWRLNTEAFFGQGTRLTVV.

This clone was detected only a few times. This chain uses TRBV21-1 with TRBJ2-7; TRBD1, the D gene given by the table, was not confirmed from the DNA. TRBV21-1 has pseudogene status. This CDR3 contains 16 residues. The CDR3 DNA reads TGTGCCAGCAGCAGAATTCACAGGGGGTCCACCTACGAGCAGTACTTC. Residues: CASSRIHRGSTYEQYF.

There are a few counts of this clone. The V call is TRBV5-6, the J call TRBJ2-5; 8 positions agree with TRBD1. Germline V CDR1 and CDR2: SGHDT, YYEEEE. This CDR3 has 15 residues. The trim removed 4 bases at V and 3 bases at J, leaving 8 bases unmatched. The CDR3 region is CASSPQGAREETQYF. Here the CDR3 DNA reads TGTGCCAGCAGCCCCCAGGGGGCACGGGAAGAGACCCAGTACTTC.

This clone was counted a few times. The chain combines TRBV19 with TRBJ1-5, with D possibly matching TRBD1 (5 bases). CDR3 length: 16 amino acids. The germline V gene encodes CDR1 LNHDA and CDR2 SQIVND (reference sequence). V lost 9 bases, J lost 1 base, and 19 bases lay in between. The CDR3 protein is CASRLGGGGSNQPQHF. CDR3 DNA sequence: TGTGCCAGCCGACTCGGGGGAGGAGGGAGCAATCAGCCCCAGCATTTT. Full variable domain (remainder filled in from reference TRBV19 and TRBJ1-5): DGGITQSPKYLFRKEGQNVTLSCEQNLNHDAMYWYRQDPGQGLRLIYYSQIVNDFQKGDIAEGYSVSREKKESFPLTVTSAQKNPTAFYLCASRLGGGGSNQPQHFGDGTRLSIL.

This clone was detected a few times. The rearrangement links TRBV19 to TRBJ2-6; 8 bases agree with TRBD1. J gave up 0 bases and V 2 bases, and 3 bases lay outside the gene matches. The CDR3 covers 17 residues. Germline loops: CDR1 LNHDA, CDR2 SQIVND (reference sequence). CDR3 in amino acids: CASSIRTGFSGANVLTF. The CDR3 DNA reads TGTGCCAGTAGTATAAGGACAGGGTTCTCTGGGGCCAACGTCCTGACTTTC.

This clone was picked up a small number of times. The V gene is TRBV2, the J gene TRBJ1-3; perhaps TRBD1 as D (5 bases). CDR1 and CDR2 from the germline V gene are SNHLY and FYNNEI. The CDR3 has 11 residues. V gave up 8 bases and J gave up 4 bases, with 6 bases separating them. The CDR3 DNA sequence: TGTGCCAGCGGGGGGGGAAACACCATATATTTT. This translates into CASGGGNTIYF.

In its sample, this clone was seen a few times. The chain is built from TRBV18 and TRBJ1-1; possible D gene TRBD1, 6 bases. Trimming took 2 bases from V and 11 from J, leaving 24 bases between them. Germline V CDR1 and CDR2: KGHSH, LQKENI. This CDR3 has 16 residues. This CDR3 is CASSPGRQVTTSMAFF. For the CDR3, the DNA is TGTGCCAGCTCACCAGGGCGACAGGTGACCACCTCGATGGCTTTCTTT.

The chain joins TRBV7-2 to TRBJ2-2, with 8 bases identical to TRBD1. The CDR3 is 15 amino acids. CDR1 is SGHTA, CDR2 FQGNSA, per germline. V lost 1 base, J lost 9 bases, and 7 bases stayed unmatched. The CDR3 is CASSLGDRGGRELFF. DNA for the CDR3: TGTGCCAGCAGCTTAGGAGACAGGGGTGGGAGGGAGCTGTTTTTT.

This clone was counted between two and nine times. This chain connects TRBV11-3 to TRBJ1-1; the D gene is possibly TRBD1 (6 bases). Germline-derived CDR1 and CDR2 are SGHNT and YENEEA. The CDR3 has 15 amino acids. The V end lost 4 bases, the J end lost 5 bases, and 17 bases lay between the germline ends. In DNA form, the CDR3 reads TGTGCCAGCAGCTCCCTGTGGGACACACGAACTGAAGCTTTCTTT. This translates into CASSSLWDTRTEAFF.

This clone was counted between two and nine times. The chain couples TRBV10-3 to TRBJ1-1; D perhaps matches TRBD1 (6 bases). CDR1 and CDR2 (germline): ENHRY, SYGVKD. The CDR3 is 14 amino acids. Deletions cut 5 bases from V and 3 bases from J, with 13 bases between. CDR3 DNA: TGTGCCATCAGTCAGGGGCCCCCTTACACTGAAGCTTTCTTT. Protein sequence: CAISQGPPYTEAFF.

Only a few counts were recorded for this clone. V usage is TRBV15 and J usage is TRBJ2-7; perhaps TRBD1 as D (6 bases). Germline V gives CDR1 LNHNV, CDR2 YYDKDF (reference sequence). This CDR3 has 15 residues. The V end was cut by 8 bases, the J end by 0 bases, with 17 bases between. CDR3 in amino acids: CATSKQGASSYEQYF. The CDR3 DNA is TGTGCCACCTCAAAACAGGGCGCCAGCTCCTACGAGCAGTACTTC.

A few counts support this clone. The rearrangement joins TRBV7-3 to TRBJ1-1; a weak D match, TRBD1 (5 bases). V lost 3 bases, J lost 2 bases, and 10 bases lay in between. Germline V gene data show CDR1 as SGHTA and CDR2 as FQGTGA. This CDR3 comprises 14 residues. CDR3 nucleotides: TGTGCCAGCAGCTTGGGGGGGACTAACACTGAAGCTTTCTTT. It encodes CASSLGGTNTEAFF.

This clone was recorded a few times. V gene TRBV7-2 combines with J gene TRBJ2-2, with a possible D match to TRBD2 (7 bases). CDR1 SGHTA and CDR2 FQGNSA come from the germline V gene. Trimming left V 2 bases short and J 5 bases short, with 12 bases between. CDR3 length equals 15 residues. CDR3 DNA: TGTGCCAGCAGCTTAAGGGGGAGGGGAACCGGGGAGCTGTTTTTT. Translated, it gives CASSLRGRGTGELFF.

The J gene is TRBJ1-1, the V gene TRBV7-2; TRBD1 aligns across 8 bases. The trim removed 5 bases at V and 1 base at J, leaving 6 bases unmatched. The CDR3 has 15 amino acids. Per germline, CDR1 SGHTA and CDR2 FQGNSA. For the CDR3, the DNA is TGTGCCAGCAGCCGCCGACAGGGGCAGAACACTGAAGCTTTCTTT. Translating it yields CASSRRQGQNTEAFF.

V and J are TRBV7-9 and TRBJ2-5, with 7 bases identical to TRBD2. Germline CDR1 SEHNR, CDR2 FQNEAQ (reference sequence). With V trimmed by 4 bases and J by 9 bases, 17 bases remained unmatched. The CDR3 covers 16 residues. The CDR3 DNA is TGTGCCAGCAGCTCAACCCCGGGGGGACTCCCGGTGGCCCAGTACTTC. Encoded protein: CASSSTPGGLPVAQYF.

This clone was counted only a few times. The junction departs from germline at one end; a sequencing error may be responsible. This CDR3 reads CASSDRGTTKYYF. The CDR3 coding sequence is TGTGCCAGCAGTGACCGAGGGACAACCAAGTACTACTTT. This chain connects TRBV6-1 to TRBJ1-1, with D tentatively TRBD1 (6 bases). This CDR3 spans 13 amino acids. The germline V gene encodes CDR1 MNHNS and CDR2 SASEGT.